This is a list of T cell receptor beta chains from one sample in a study of blood T cells in healthy people across ages. TCRdb reprocessed the 5' RACE reads with MiXCR, giving one entry per CDR3 protein. The sample has about 680,000 distinct CDR3 sequences, 45% to 50% seen once. Sequenced input: blood. The receptors here all came from a woman in her sixties or seventies in good health. CDR3s include the opening cysteine and the closing phenylalanine or tryptophan. The D gene is left open where the match is weak. Clone size appears in some rows only: once, few, many, or a class for an expanded clone.

j_gene	v_gene	d_gene	abundance	CDR3nt	CDR3aa
TRBJ2-3	TRBV4-3	TRBD2	-	TGCGCCAGCAACCAAACGACTAGCGGGAAAAGTGCAGATACGCAGTATTTT	CASNQTTSGKSADTQYF
TRBJ2-5	TRBV7-2	TRBD1	-	TGTGCCAGCAGCATAAGACAGGGGGCTGGAGGGGAGACCCAGTACTTC	CASSIRQGAGGETQYF
TRBJ2-7	TRBV6-1	TRBD1	once	TGTGCCAGCAGAGAAGGGGGCTATGGAGGAATGATCCAGTACTTC	CASREGGYGGMIQYF
TRBJ2-5	TRBV9	-	-	TGTGTCAGCAGTGGGGGGCCGAGGGAGCAGTACTTC	CVSSGGPREQYF
TRBJ2-3	TRBV20-1	TRBD2	-	TGCAGTGCTTACGGCGGAGGGAGGGCAGATACGCAGTATTTT	CSAYGGGRADTQYF
TRBJ2-5	TRBV7-9	-	-	TGTGCCAGCAGCTTAGCCCTCGGACTAAGGATTGAGCAGTACTTC	CASSLALGLRIEQYF
TRBJ2-1	TRBV3-1	-	-	TGTGCCAGCAGCTCGGACACCTACAATGAGCAGTTCTTC	CASSSDTYNEQFF
TRBJ2-4	TRBV5-1	-	-	TGCGCCAGCAGCCCTGACACAGCCAAAAACATTCAGTACTTC	CASSPDTAKNIQYF
TRBJ1-2	TRBV20-1	TRBD1	-	TGCAGTGCGGGGGACAGTGAACACGGCTACACCTTC	CSAGDSEHGYTF
TRBJ1-1	TRBV18	TRBD1	-	TGTGCCAGCTCACAACGGGACAGCAGTTTGGTGTTCCCTTTCTTT	CASSQRDSSLVFPFF
TRBJ2-7	TRBV4-2	TRBD2	-	TGTGCCAGCAGCCGGGGACTAGCGGCCCAACCCCCGGCCTACGAGCAGTACTTC	CASSRGLAAQPPAYEQYF
TRBJ1-2	TRBV6-1	-	few	TGTGCCAGCAGTGAATTAACAGGGAGTAGCTCTTATGGCTACACCTTC	CASSELTGSSSYGYTF
TRBJ2-7	TRBV7-2	-	-	TGTGCCAGCAGCCCGGGACTGATCTACTCCTACGAGCAGTACTTC	CASSPGLIYSYEQYF
TRBJ2-5	TRBV27	TRBD2	few	TGTGCCAGCAGTTTCGCCCCCGGGGGGGGTTTTGAGCTACAGTACTTC	CASSFAPGGGFELQYF
TRBJ1-2	TRBV7-9	-	-	TGTGCCAGCAGCTTGGGGACCGGGAATTCTCGTAATGGCTACACCTTC	CASSLGTGNSRNGYTF
TRBJ1-2	TRBV29-1	TRBD1	-	TGCAGCGCATTAGGGACAGAGGGCTACACCTTC	CSALGTEGYTF
TRBJ2-7	TRBV20-1	-	few	TGCAGTGCGCGGAGGGACGAAGCCTACGAGCAGTACTTC	CSARRDEAYEQYF
TRBJ2-1	TRBV27	-	-	TGTGCCAGCAGTCCCCGACTAGTGTATGAGCAGTTCTTC	CASSPRLVYEQFF
TRBJ1-1	TRBV9	-	-	TGTGCCAGCAGCGCCCAGGCGGGGCAGGCTGAAGCTTTCTTT	CASSAQAGQAEAFF
TRBJ2-1	TRBV4-3	TRBD2	-	TGCGCCAGCAACCAAGATACGGGACTAGCCAATGAGCAGTTCTTC	CASNQDTGLANEQFF
TRBJ2-1	TRBV4-3	TRBD1	-	TGCGCCAGCAGCCAAGACGGGACAGGGGGAGAGAATGAGCAGTTCTTC	CASSQDGTGGENEQFF
TRBJ2-5	TRBV20-1	-	-	TGCAGTGCTAGAAGGGAAGAGACCCAGTACTTC	CSARREETQYF
TRBJ2-5	TRBV6-2/TRBV6-3	TRBD1	-	TGTGCCAGCAGTTACCTACGACAGGGCGGCAGCGAGACCCAGTACTTC	CASSYLRQGGSETQYF
TRBJ2-5	TRBV29-1	-	-	TGTAGCGTTCAGTTCCGCGGTGGAGAGACCCAGTACTTC	CSVQFRGGETQYF
TRBJ1-1	TRBV7-2	-	-	TGTGCCAGCAGCACTAACAGGAACACTGAAGCTTTCTTT	CASSTNRNTEAFF
TRBJ2-1	TRBV4-3	-	-	TGCGCCAGCAGCCAAGCGGGGAGTGGCTATGAGCAGTTCTTC	CASSQAGSGYEQFF
TRBJ1-5	TRBV6-1	TRBD1	-	TGTGCCAGCAGTGAGGGACAGGGGCCCACCGATCAGCCCCAGCATTTT	CASSEGQGPTDQPQHF
TRBJ2-7	TRBV20-1	-	-	TGCAGTGCTAGAGCGGCAGGGAAGGACGAGCAGTACTTC	CSARAAGKDEQYF
TRBJ2-7	TRBV2	TRBD1	-	TGTGCCAGCTCCTCGACAGGGGAGCGCTACGAGCAGTACTTC	CASSSTGERYEQYF
TRBJ2-1	TRBV4-3	TRBD2	-	TGCGCCAGCAGCCAAGAGGGGGGGACCGTAGAGCAGTTCTTC	CASSQEGGTVEQFF
TRBJ2-2	TRBV11-2	TRBD1	-	TGTGCCAGCAGCGCCAACAGGGGAGAGACCGGGGAGCTGTTTTTT	CASSANRGETGELFF
TRBJ2-7	TRBV29-1	-	-	TGCAGCGCCGCCCCGGTGTACAACAATGAGCAGTACTTC	CSAAPVYNNEQYF
TRBJ2-4	TRBV5-1	TRBD2	-	TGCGCCAGCAGCTTCGGCCGCGGGGGGCGCGGGAACATTCAGTACTTC	CASSFGRGGRGNIQYF
TRBJ2-7	TRBV29-1	TRBD1	-	TGCAGCTTTCGACAGGGGGTGAGCTCCTACGAGCAGTACTTC	CSFRQGVSSYEQYF
TRBJ2-5	TRBV5-1	TRBD2	-	TGCGCCAGCAGCTACCTAGCGGGAGGGATGGAGACCCAGTACTTC	CASSYLAGGMETQYF
TRBJ2-3	TRBV7-9	-	-	TGTGCCAGCAGCTACCCGACAGCTAGCACAGATACGCAGTATTTT	CASSYPTASTDTQYF
TRBJ2-7	TRBV5-1	-	-	TGCGTCAGCCCGACAGGAGGATCCTACGAGCAGTACTTC	CVSPTGGSYEQYF
TRBJ2-4	TRBV6-1	TRBD1	-	TGTGCCAGCAGCCAAGCCGGGACAGGAGAAAACATTCAGTACTTC	CASSQAGTGENIQYF
TRBJ2-3	TRBV5-1	TRBD2	-	TGCGCCAGCAGCGACGCTAGCGGGAGTGGGGATACGCAGTATTTT	CASSDASGSGDTQYF
TRBJ2-5	TRBV6-2/TRBV6-3	-	-	TGTGCAGCCAAGGAGGACAAATTAAAAGAGACCCAGTACTTC	CAAKEDKLKETQYF
TRBJ1-2	TRBV10-3	-	-	TGTGCCATCAGTGATGAAGGTACTCTTGGCTACACCTTC	CAISDEGTLGYTF
TRBJ2-2	TRBV4-3	-	-	TGCGCCAGCAGCCAAGGACATGTGAACACCGGGGAGCTGTTTTTT	CASSQGHVNTGELFF
TRBJ2-4	TRBV4-3	-	many	TGCGCCAGCAGCCAAGATACGGAACGGGCCAAAAACATTCAGTACTTC	CASSQDTERAKNIQYF
TRBJ2-6	TRBV5-5	-	-	TGTGCCAGCAGCCCGGATACCTCTGGGACCAACGTCCTGACTTTC	CASSPDTSGTNVLTF
TRBJ1-1	TRBV24-1	TRBD1	-	TGTGCCACCAGTGATGGTGGGACAGGGGACACTGAAGCTTTCTTT	CATSDGGTGDTEAFF
TRBJ1-5	TRBV29-1	-	few	TGCAGCGTTCAGGCACAGCGAGATCAGCCCCAGCATTTT	CSVQAQRDQPQHF
TRBJ2-4	TRBV29-1	-	few	TGCAGCGTGGTACCAGGGGGGGACATTCAGTACTTC	CSVVPGGDIQYF
TRBJ2-5	TRBV6-2/TRBV6-3	-	few	TGTGCCAGCAGTTACGGCCGGGGGCGAGCAGAGACCCAGTACTTC	CASSYGRGRAETQYF